This is a list of T cell receptor beta chains from one sample in a study of OX40 agonist ivuxolimab in advanced cancers. This table comes from immunoSEQ multiplex PCR, and its TCRdb copy is limited to in-frame clones, with some not included. The repertoire holds 65,000 to 95,000 clones, with roughly 89% as singletons. The sequencing used CD4+ or CD8+ T cells sorted from blood, collected in a trial of the OX40 agonist ivuxolimab. Every receptor here comes from an adult with an advanced solid tumor such as melanoma, head and neck, liver or kidney cancer. CDR3s include the opening cysteine and the closing phenylalanine or tryptophan. Fields, in order: V gene, D gene, J gene, clone size, CDR3 DNA, CDR3 protein. A D gene is named only where the DNA matches it firmly. The size entry is marked missing in some rows and otherwise reads once, few, many or a size class.

TRBV2	-	TRBJ2-2	-	TGTGCCAGCAGTGACCCTTTCGGGCTGGGGGAGCTGTTTTTT	CASSDPFGLGELFF
TRBV30	TRBD1	TRBJ1-1	-	TGTGCCTGGAGGCAACTACAGGGGGCTGAAGCTTTCTTT	CAWRQLQGAEAFF
TRBV5-1	-	TRBJ1-4	-	TGCGCCAGCAGCTTGGAACTCACGACAGCGGGCGAAAAACTGTTTTTT	CASSLELTTAGEKLFF
TRBV4-3	-	TRBJ1-2	-	TGCGCCAGCAGCCAAGTCGGACAGATCTATGGCTACACCTTC	CASSQVGQIYGYTF
TRBV7-8	TRBD1	TRBJ1-5	-	TGTGCCAGCAGCCAGGACAGGCAGAATCAGCCCCAGCATTTT	CASSQDRQNQPQHF
TRBV30	TRBD2	TRBJ2-2	-	TGTGCCTGGACAGCGGGACTACACACCGGGGAGCTGTTTTTT	CAWTAGLHTGELFF
TRBV10-3	TRBD2	TRBJ2-1	-	TGTGCCATCAATCCTAGCGGGACGTACAATGAGCAGTTCTTC	CAINPSGTYNEQFF
TRBV5-1	TRBD1	TRBJ1-2	-	TGCGCCAGCAGCCCCAGGTTACAGGGGGGCTATGGCTACACCTTC	CASSPRLQGGYGYTF
TRBV9	-	TRBJ2-1	-	TGTGCCAGCAGCGAGAGGAGGTGGGATGAGCAGTTCTTC	CASSERRWDEQFF
TRBV27	-	TRBJ2-1	-	TGTGCCAGCAGCTATTCCACAGGGTCTCAGTTCTTC	CASSYSTGSQFF
TRBV7-9	-	TRBJ2-2	-	TGTGCCAGCAGCTTAGCGTGGGGTACCGGGGAGCTGTTTTTT	CASSLAWGTGELFF
TRBV21-1	-	TRBJ1-2	-	TGTGCCAGCAGCAAACCCCGGACCGGGTGGGCTAACTATGGCTACACCTTC	CASSKPRTGWANYGYTF
TRBV27	-	TRBJ1-4	-	TGTGCCAGCAGTCGAGCTTTAGCGGAGTCGGGTAATGAAAAACTGTTTTTT	CASSRALAESGNEKLFF
TRBV10-3	-	TRBJ1-2	-	TGTGCCATCAGTGAGTCGGGCAGGAACAACTATGGCTACACCTTC	CAISESGRNNYGYTF
TRBV4-1	TRBD2	TRBJ2-3	-	TGCGCCAGCAGCCAAGAGACTAGCGGGAGGCTACGCGGTGGAGATACGCAGTATTTT	CASSQETSGRLRGGDTQYF
TRBV2	-	TRBJ1-1	-	TGTGCCAGCAGTGATCAGGGGAACACTGAAGCTTTCTTT	CASSDQGNTEAFF
TRBV5-1	-	TRBJ1-3	once	TGCGCCAGCAGCTTGGGGACGAGCTCTGGAAACACCATATATTTT	CASSLGTSSGNTIYF
TRBV11-3	-	TRBJ2-1	-	TGTGCCAGCAGCCCAGGAGGCGGCTCCTACAATGAGCAGTTCTTC	CASSPGGGSYNEQFF
TRBV7-9	-	TRBJ2-1	-	TGTGCCATGGGGCTCCGGGGGATTTACAATGAGCAGTTCTTC	CAMGLRGIYNEQFF
TRBV18	-	TRBJ2-7	-	TGTGCCAGCTCAGAGGGACAAACCTACGAGCAGTACTTC	CASSEGQTYEQYF
TRBV1	-	TRBJ2-1	-	TGCACCACCGAGGGGGACTACAATGAGCAGTTCTTC	CTTEGDYNEQFF
TRBV28	TRBD2	TRBJ2-1	-	TGTGCCAGCACCATCCTGGCTAGCGGGGCATACAATGAGCAGTTCTTC	CASTILASGAYNEQFF
TRBV6-6	-	TRBJ2-1	-	TGTGCCAGCACCCTCCTCTACACCAATGAGCAGTTCTTC	CASTLLYTNEQFF
TRBV5-1	TRBD1	TRBJ2-1	few	TGCGCCAGCAGCCTGACAGGGTACCCCTACAATGAGCAGTTCTTC	CASSLTGYPYNEQFF
TRBV27	-	TRBJ1-1	-	TGTGCCAGCAGTTTAGGACAGACGAACACTGAAGCTTTCTTT	CASSLGQTNTEAFF
TRBV9	-	TRBJ2-6	-	TGTGCCAGCAGCGCTCGGAGGATTGCCGGGGGTTCCTCTGGGGCCAACGTCCTGACTTTC	CASSARRIAGGSSGANVLTF
TRBV11-1	-	TRBJ1-6	-	TGTGCCAGCAGCTTCGGCGGCCGGGGTTCACCCCTCCACTTT	CASSFGGRGSPLHF
TRBV5-1	TRBD1	TRBJ2-6	-	TGCGCCAGCAGCTGGGGTGTGTTGGTAGGGGGCTATTCCTCTGGGGCCAACGTCCTGACTTTC	CASSWGVLVGGYSSGANVLTF
TRBV28	TRBD1	TRBJ1-2	once	TGTGCCAGCAGTCTCAGGGGGGGGAGAACTAACTATGGCTACACCTTC	CASSLRGGRTNYGYTF
TRBV10-3	-	TRBJ2-7	-	TGTGCCATCCAGAGCTCCTACGAGCAGTACTTC	CAIQSSYEQYF
TRBV21-1	-	TRBJ1-1	-	TGTGCCAGCAGCCGAAAGACCCCTAAGACTGAAGCTTTCTTT	CASSRKTPKTEAFF
TRBV27	TRBD2	TRBJ2-1	-	TGTGCCAGCAGTTGGAAGCGGGGGCGATACAATGAGCAGTTCTTC	CASSWKRGRYNEQFF